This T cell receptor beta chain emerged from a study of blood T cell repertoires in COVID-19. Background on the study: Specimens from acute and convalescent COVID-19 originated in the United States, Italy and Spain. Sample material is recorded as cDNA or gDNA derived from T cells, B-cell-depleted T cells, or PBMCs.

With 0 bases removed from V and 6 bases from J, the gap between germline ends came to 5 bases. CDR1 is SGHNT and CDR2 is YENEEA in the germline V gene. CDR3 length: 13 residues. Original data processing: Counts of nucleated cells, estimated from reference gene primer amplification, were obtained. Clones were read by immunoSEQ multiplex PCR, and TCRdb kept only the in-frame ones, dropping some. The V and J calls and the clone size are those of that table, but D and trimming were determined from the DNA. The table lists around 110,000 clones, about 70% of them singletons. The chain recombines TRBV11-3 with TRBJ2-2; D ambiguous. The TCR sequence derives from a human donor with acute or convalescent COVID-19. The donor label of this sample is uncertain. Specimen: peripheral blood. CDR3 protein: CASSLETAGELFF. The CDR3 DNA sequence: TGTGCCAGCAGCTTAGAAACGGCCGGGGAGCTGTTTTTT.